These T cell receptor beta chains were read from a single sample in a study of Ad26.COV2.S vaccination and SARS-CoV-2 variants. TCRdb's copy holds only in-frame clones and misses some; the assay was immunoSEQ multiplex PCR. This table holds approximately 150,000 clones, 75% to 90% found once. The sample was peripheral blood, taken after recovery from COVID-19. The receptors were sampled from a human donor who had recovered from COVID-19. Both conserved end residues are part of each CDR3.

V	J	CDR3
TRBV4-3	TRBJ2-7	CASSQARAGSDEQYF
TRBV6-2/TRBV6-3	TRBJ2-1	CASSFYNEQFF
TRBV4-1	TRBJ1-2	CASSQVGLGYTF
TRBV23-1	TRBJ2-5	CASSHPRGRVQETQYF
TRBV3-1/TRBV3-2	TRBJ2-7	CASSRTSGAAYEQYF
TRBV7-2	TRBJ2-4	CASSLQGSSAKNIQYF
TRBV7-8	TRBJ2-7	CASSPDRQGEQYF
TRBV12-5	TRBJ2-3	CASASGDGIVDTQYF
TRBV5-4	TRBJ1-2	CASTQGASNYGYTF
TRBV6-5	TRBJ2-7	CASSYVGQGRNEQYF
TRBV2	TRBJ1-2	CASSEGQGFGYTF
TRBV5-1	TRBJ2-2	CASSLDGTGELFF
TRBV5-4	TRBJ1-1	CASSLQGRRGEAFF
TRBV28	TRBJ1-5	CASRGGSYQPQHF
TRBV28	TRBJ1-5	CASRLTRTKQPQHF
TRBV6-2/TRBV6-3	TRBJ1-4	CASSSQWATNEKLFF
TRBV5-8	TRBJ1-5	CASSLILGGWDQPQHF
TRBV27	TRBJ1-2	CASMKDRVDGYTF
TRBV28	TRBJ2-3	CASSPTGGVGGTQYF